Listed here are 28 T cell receptor beta chains from one sample, sequenced in a study of blood T cell repertoires in COVID-19. The table came from immunoSEQ multiplex PCR; TCRdb's copy has only in-frame clones and leaves some out. The sample shows 30,000 or so clones, 85% of them seen only once. The sequenced sample consisted of peripheral blood. The origin of the receptors is an elderly man with active COVID-19.

A single count supports this clone. The chain is built from TRBV5-1 and TRBJ2-2; 9 bases line up with TRBD1. V was clipped by 3 bases and J by 4 bases; unmatched bases: 7. This CDR3 contains 16 residues. CDR1 is SGHRS and CDR2 is YFSETQ in the germline V gene. CDR3 coding DNA: TGCGCCAGCAGCTCGGAAGGACAGGGGCTCACCGGGGAGCTGTTTTTT. Translated, it gives CASSSEGQGLTGELFF.

The chain recombines TRBV6-6 with TRBJ1-3; 7 nucleotides align to TRBD1. This CDR3 is built from 14 residues. The germline V gene has CDR1 MNHNY and CDR2 SVGAGI (reference sequence). Losses at the gene ends were 6 bases for V and 4 bases for J; bases not matched to a gene: 6. The CDR3: CASSPDRVGNTIYF. CDR3 coding DNA: TGTGCCAGCAGCCCCGACAGGGTAGGAAACACCATATATTTT.

The rearrangement joins TRBV6-1 to TRBJ1-5; the D is unclear. The germline CDR1 and CDR2 sequences are MNHNS and SASEGT. V dropped 3 bases and J dropped 1 base, with 13 bases sitting between them. This CDR3 has 16 amino acids. CDR3 DNA: TGTGCCAGCAGTGAGGGAGGGTATATGAGCAATCAGCCCCAGCATTTT. Amino acid sequence: CASSEGGYMSNQPQHF.

The chain couples TRBV6-6 to TRBJ1-2; possible D gene TRBD1, 6 bases. Trimming shortened V by 2 bases and J by 7 bases, and 14 bases separated the two germline ends. The germline gives CDR1 MNHNY, CDR2 SVGAGI (reference sequence). This CDR3 has 14 amino acids. In DNA form, the CDR3 reads TGTGCCAGCAGTTACGACAACAGGGTTGGTGGCTACACCTTC. Amino acids: CASSYDNRVGGYTF.

The chain combines TRBV5-1 with TRBJ1-5; possibly TRBD1 for D (5 bases). The V end was cut by 0 bases, the J end by 6 bases, with 10 bases between. In germline, CDR1 is SGHRS, CDR2 YFSETQ. This CDR3 has 14 residues. In DNA, the CDR3 is TGCGCCAGCAGCTTGGGAGACAGTGGTCAGCCCCAGCATTTT. It yields the protein CASSLGDSGQPQHF.

The rearrangement joins TRBV11-2 to TRBJ2-5, with 11 bases matching TRBD1. J gave up 6 bases and V 3 bases, and 9 bases lay outside the gene matches. CDR1 is SGHAT, CDR2 FQNNGV, per germline. There are 16 residues in the CDR3. The CDR3 here is CASSFGGTGGGKTQYF. CDR3 coding DNA: TGTGCCAGCAGCTTCGGAGGGACAGGGGGGGGGAAGACCCAGTACTTC.

This chain connects TRBV9 to TRBJ2-3, with D possibly TRBD2 on 5 matching bases. CDR3 length equals 18 residues. The germline V gene encodes CDR1 SGDLS and CDR2 YYNGEE. V lost 0 bases to trimming and J lost 0 bases, with 17 bases between them. As DNA, the CDR3 is TGTGCCAGCAGCGTAGAGACTAAAGGGCGCCCTAGCACAGATACGCAGTATTTT. This sequence encodes CASSVETKGRPSTDTQYF.

The chain recombines TRBV5-1 with TRBJ2-3; TRBD2 matches at 11 bases. Germline CDR1 reads SGHRS; CDR2 reads YFSETQ. There are 16 residues in the CDR3. V trimming: 1 base; J trimming: 6 bases; junction bases outside the gene matches: 7. CDR3 bases: TGCGCCAGCAGCTTGAATAGCGGGGGGGCCAGGGATACGCAGTATTTT. Translating it yields CASSLNSGGARDTQYF.

This chain joins TRBV19 and TRBJ1-6; D not resolved. The CDR3 runs to 13 residues. The germline CDR1 and CDR2 sequences are LNHDA and SQIVND (reference sequence). The V end was cut by 3 bases, the J end by 4 bases, with 4 bases between. CDR3 bases: TGTGCCAGTAGTATTCAGTATAATTCACCCCTCCACTTT. Translation gives CASSIQYNSPLHF. Supplemented by reference TRBV19 and TRBJ1-6, the full variable domain reads DGGITQSPKYLFRKEGQNVTLSCEQNLNHDAMYWYRQDPGQGLRLIYYSQIVNDFQKGDIAEGYSVSREKKESFPLTVTSAQKNPTAFYLCASSIQYNSPLHFGNGTRLTVT.

The chain employs TRBV18 and TRBJ1-2; 7 bases match TRBD1. Looked up from germline, CDR1 is KGHSH and CDR2 is LQKENI. Germline trimming cut 4 bases from V and 8 bases from J; bases unmatched to any gene: 16. CDR3 length: 16 amino acids. As DNA, the CDR3 is TGTGCCAGCTCACGTTCCGGGACAGAACACTCCTCCGGCTACACCTTC. It is translated as CASSRSGTEHSSGYTF.

J is TRBJ1-4 and V is TRBV19, with 8 bases fitting TRBD1. V dropped 4 bases and J dropped 7; count of bases not matched to a gene: 11. Per germline, CDR1 LNHDA and CDR2 SQIVND (reference sequence). CDR3 length equals 16 residues. As DNA, the CDR3 is TGTGCCAGTAGTACGGGGACAGGTGGCACCCGTGAAAAACTGTTTTTT. As protein: CASSTGTGGTREKLFF. The complete variable domain, with remaining parts taken from reference TRBV19 and TRBJ1-4, reads DGGITQSPKYLFRKEGQNVTLSCEQNLNHDAMYWYRQDPGQGLRLIYYSQIVNDFQKGDIAEGYSVSREKKESFPLTVTSAQKNPTAFYLCASSTGTGGTREKLFFGSGTQLSVL.

The rearrangement links TRBV6-1 to TRBJ1-1, with D unclear. Germline V lookup: CDR1 MNHNS, CDR2 SASEGT. CDR3 length: 14 amino acids. Trimming left V 3 bases short and J 1 base short, with 9 bases between. CDR3 nucleotide sequence: TGTGCCAGCAGTGATGGCCGTGGGAACACTGAAGCTTTCTTT. Its translation is CASSDGRGNTEAFF.

This chain links TRBV29-1 with TRBJ1-2; TRBD1 might be the D (6 bases). The CDR3 is made up of 12 amino acids. Between the trimmed V and J ends, which lost 6 bases and 4 bases, there was a span of 12 bases. Germline V gene lookup returns CDR1 SQVTM and CDR2 ANQGSEA. The CDR3 reads CSVNREVYGYTF. DNA for the CDR3: TGCAGCGTAAACAGGGAAGTCTATGGCTACACCTTC.

The V and J genes are TRBV5-1 and TRBJ2-7, with 8 bases identical to TRBD1. Germline CDR1 reads SGHRS; CDR2 reads YFSETQ. CDR3 length: 14 residues. V shed 4 bases and J 2 bases; nucleotides not matched to a gene: 5. DNA of the CDR3: TGCGCCAGCAGCATAGGGACAGGTACCTACGAGCAGTACTTC. This gives the protein CASSIGTGTYEQYF.

The J gene is TRBJ1-2, the V gene TRBV12-3 or TRBV12-4, with 7 nucleotides matching TRBD1. V was pared by 5 bases and J by 6 bases, with 6 bases of the junction left unmatched. This CDR3 spans 13 amino acids. CDR3 in amino acids: CASSPGQLDGYTF. The CDR3 nucleotides read TGTGCCAGCAGTCCGGGACAGCTCGATGGCTACACCTTC.

This rearrangement joins TRBV12-3 or TRBV12-4 to TRBJ1-2, with D hard to call. Trimming removed 5 bases at V and 5 bases at J, with 12 bases between. The CDR3 contains 13 residues. CDR3 DNA: TGTGCCAGCAGTGACGGGATCCGATATGGCTACACCTTC. Amino acids: CASSDGIRYGYTF.

The V gene is TRBV27, the J gene TRBJ2-5; 8 nucleotides align to TRBD2. CDR1 and CDR2 from the germline V gene are MNHEY and SMNVEV (reference sequence). This CDR3 contains 14 residues. V was clipped by 3 bases and J by 5 bases; unmatched bases: 5. The CDR3 sequence is CASSLRGDRETQYF. The DNA for the CDR3 is TGTGCCAGCAGTTTGCGGGGGGACCGGGAGACCCAGTACTTC.

The V and J genes are TRBV3-1 (or the pseudogene TRBV3-2) and TRBJ1-2, with no clear D. The V end was cut by 2 bases, the J end by 4 bases, with 14 bases between. The germline V gene has CDR1 LGHDT and CDR2 YNNKEL (reference sequence). The CDR3 sequence is 15 residues long. This CDR3 reads CASSQLASSIYGYTF. The CDR3 region has the DNA TGTGCCAGCAGCCAATTGGCCTCCAGTATCTATGGCTACACCTTC.

V and J are TRBV6-6 and TRBJ1-1, with D perhaps TRBD1 (5 bases). The CDR3 is made up of 16 amino acids. Trimming removed 0 bases from V and 1 base from J, with 12 bases in between. The germline gives CDR1 MNHNY, CDR2 SVGAGI (reference sequence). CDR3 region: CASSYSGQGWNTEAFF. CDR3 in DNA: TGTGCCAGCAGTTACTCTGGTCAGGGCTGGAACACTGAAGCTTTCTTT.

The chain employs TRBV30 and TRBJ2-1; D unclear. CDR1 and CDR2 (germline): GTSNPN, SVGIG (reference sequence). The CDR3 has 12 residues. Trimming removed 2 bases from V and 9 bases from J, with 11 bases in between. For the CDR3, the DNA is TGTGCCTGGAGTAACGGCGGTCCTGAGCAGTTCTTC. Translated: CAWSNGGPEQFF.

The chain is built from TRBV5-1 and TRBJ2-2, with a weak D call TRBD1 (6 bases). V lost 3 bases, J lost 0 bases, and 9 bases lay in between. Looked up from germline, CDR1 is SGHRS and CDR2 is YFSETQ. This CDR3 is 15 amino acids long. This CDR3 is CASSWDNPNTGELFF. DNA of the CDR3: TGCGCCAGCAGCTGGGACAACCCGAACACCGGGGAGCTGTTTTTT.

The chain has TRBV19 and TRBJ2-3; 8 positions agree with TRBD2. V was pared by 5 bases and J by 6 bases, with 10 bases of the junction left unmatched. There are 15 residues in the CDR3. In germline, CDR1 is LNHDA, CDR2 SQIVND (reference sequence). In DNA, the CDR3 is TGTGCCAGTAGTCCTCCAGGTCTAGCGGGCGATACGCAGTATTTT. Translated, it gives CASSPPGLAGDTQYF. The full variable domain, completed using reference TRBV19 and TRBJ2-3, is DGGITQSPKYLFRKEGQNVTLSCEQNLNHDAMYWYRQDPGQGLRLIYYSQIVNDFQKGDIAEGYSVSREKKESFPLTVTSAQKNPTAFYLCASSPPGLAGDTQYFGPGTRLTVL.

The CDR3 sequence is CASSPRQRNTGELFF. In DNA, the CDR3 is TGTGCCAGCAGCCCACGACAGAGGAACACCGGGGAGCTGTTTTTT. The chain couples TRBV7-2 to TRBJ2-2; D perhaps matches TRBD1 (5 bases). The V end lost 5 bases, the J end lost 1 base, and 11 bases lay between the germline ends. The CDR3 runs to 15 residues. Germline CDR1 reads SGHTA; CDR2 reads FQGNSA.

The CDR3 DNA is TGTGCCATCAGTCCATCGGACAGGGGCCGTAACTATGGCTACACCTTC. Translating it yields CAISPSDRGRNYGYTF. The V call is TRBV10-3, the J call TRBJ1-2, with TRBD1 identical over 9 bases. From germline, CDR1 is ENHRY and CDR2 SYGVKD. This CDR3 contains 16 residues. Trimming at V came to 5 bases and at J to 1 base, leaving 8 bases not matched to a gene.

The chain combines TRBV9 with TRBJ2-1; 12 bases align to TRBD2. The germline V gene has CDR1 SGDLS and CDR2 YYNGEE. The ends lost 5 bases at V and 0 bases at J; junction bases unmatched: 6. This CDR3 is built from 17 residues. The CDR3 loop reads CASSTTSGGSSYNEQFF. Here the CDR3 DNA reads TGTGCCAGCAGTACAACTAGCGGGGGGTCCTCCTACAATGAGCAGTTCTTC.

The V call is TRBV4-2, the J call TRBJ1-6; the D gene is possibly TRBD1 (5 bases). The CDR3 totals 16 residues. Trimming left V 1 base short and J 9 bases short, with 16 bases between. CDR1 LGHNA and CDR2 YNFKEQ come from the germline V gene. The CDR3 bases are TGTGCCAGCAGCCAAGTGTTATCGCAGGGTGGTTCACCCCTCCACTTT. Translation gives CASSQVLSQGGSPLHF.

The CDR3 sequence is CASSRAGGRSTDTQYF. CDR3 coding DNA: TGTGCCAGCAGCCGGGCGGGGGGACGCAGCACAGATACGCAGTATTTT. J is TRBJ2-3 and V is TRBV14; 8 bases match TRBD2. V lost 4 bases to trimming and J lost 0 bases; unmatched junction nucleotides: 6. CDR3 size: 16 residues. The germline V gene encodes CDR1 SGHDN and CDR2 FVKESK.

This clone has a handful of counts. V and J are TRBV7-2 and TRBJ1-2; 9 positions agree with TRBD1. The junction had 1 base not matched to a gene; V was cut back by 5 bases and J by 6 bases. Germline V gives CDR1 SGHTA, CDR2 FQGNSA. The CDR3 runs 12 residues. The CDR3 bases are TGTGCCAGCAGCAGGACAGGGGATGGCTACACCTTC. This gives the protein CASSRTGDGYTF.